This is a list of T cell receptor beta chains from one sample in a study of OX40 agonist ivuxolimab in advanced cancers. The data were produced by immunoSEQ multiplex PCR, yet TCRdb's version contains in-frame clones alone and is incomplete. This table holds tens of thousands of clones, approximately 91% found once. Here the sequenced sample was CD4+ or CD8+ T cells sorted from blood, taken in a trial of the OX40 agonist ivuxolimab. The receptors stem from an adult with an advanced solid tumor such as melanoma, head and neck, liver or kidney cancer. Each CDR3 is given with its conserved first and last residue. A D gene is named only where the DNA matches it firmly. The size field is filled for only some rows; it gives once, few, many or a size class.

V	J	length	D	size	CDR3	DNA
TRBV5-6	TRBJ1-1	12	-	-	CASSYRFRVALF	TGTGCCAGCAGCTACCGTTTCCGCGTGGCTCTCTTT
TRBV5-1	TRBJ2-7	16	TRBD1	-	CASATIPGQGTYEQYF	TGCGCCAGCGCAACAATTCCGGGACAGGGTACCTACGAGCAGTACTTC
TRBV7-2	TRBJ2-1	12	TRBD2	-	CASSLEAGGWFF	TGTGCCAGCAGCTTAGAGGCGGGAGGGTGGTTCTTC
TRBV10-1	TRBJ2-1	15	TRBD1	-	CASSDGGQGVDEQFF	TGCGCCAGCAGTGATGGGGGACAGGGGGTTGATGAGCAGTTCTTC
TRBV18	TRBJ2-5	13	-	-	CASRPGEQETQYF	TGTGCCAGCCGACCAGGGGAACAAGAGACCCAGTACTTC
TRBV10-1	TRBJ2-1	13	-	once	CASSEGQSREQFF	TGCGCCAGCAGTGAGGGACAAAGCAGGGAGCAGTTCTTC
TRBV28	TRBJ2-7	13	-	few	CASSLPEAYEQYF	TGTGCCAGCAGTTTACCGGAAGCCTACGAGCAGTACTTC
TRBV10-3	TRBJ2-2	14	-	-	CAISESGIGGELFF	TGTGCCATCAGTGAGAGTGGGATCGGCGGGGAGCTGTTTTTT
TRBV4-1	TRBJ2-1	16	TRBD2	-	CASSQEGTSGNNEQFF	TGCGCCAGCAGCCAAGAAGGGACTAGCGGGAACAATGAGCAGTTCTTC
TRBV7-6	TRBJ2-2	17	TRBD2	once	CASSLGLEREGVGELFF	TGTGCCAGCAGCTTAGGCCTCGAGCGGGAGGGGGTCGGGGAGCTGTTTTTT
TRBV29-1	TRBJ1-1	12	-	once	CSVDPRATEAFF	TGCAGCGTTGATCCGAGGGCGACTGAAGCTTTCTTT
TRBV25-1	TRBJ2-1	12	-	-	CASRGAYNEQFF	TGTGCCAGCAGGGGAGCCTACAATGAGCAGTTCTTC
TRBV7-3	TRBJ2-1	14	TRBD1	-	CASSGRDSHNEQFF	TGTGCCAGCAGCGGCCGGGACAGCCACAATGAGCAGTTCTTC
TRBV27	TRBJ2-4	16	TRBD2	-	CASSSDLAGAFDIQYF	TGTGCCAGCAGTTCCGACCTAGCGGGTGCCTTTGACATTCAGTACTTC
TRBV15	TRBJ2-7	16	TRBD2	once	CATSRGGASGTYEQYF	TGTGCCACCAGCAGAGGCGGGGCTAGCGGGACCTACGAGCAGTACTTC
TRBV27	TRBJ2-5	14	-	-	CASSSRTRRETQYF	TGTGCCAGCAGTTCTCGGACCAGGAGGGAGACCCAGTACTTC
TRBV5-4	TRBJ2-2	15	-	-	CASSLGPLNTGELFF	TGTGCCAGCAGCTTGGGACCCTTGAACACCGGGGAGCTGTTTTTT
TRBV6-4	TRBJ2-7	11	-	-	CANLRQYEQYF	TGTGCCAACCTACGACAGTACGAGCAGTACTTC
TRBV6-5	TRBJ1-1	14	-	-	CASSYSRLNTEAFF	TGTGCCAGCAGTTACTCGAGGCTGAACACTGAAGCTTTCTTT
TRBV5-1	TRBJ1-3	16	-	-	CASSVSGGISGNTIYF	TGCGCCAGCAGCGTAAGTGGCGGGATCTCTGGAAACACCATATATTTT
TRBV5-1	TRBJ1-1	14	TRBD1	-	CASSAGTAQTRAFF	TGCGCCAGCAGCGCCGGGACAGCTCAGACCCGAGCTTTCTTT
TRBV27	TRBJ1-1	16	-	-	CASSIITITGYTEAFF	TGTGCCAGCAGTATAATCACAATAACAGGGTACACTGAAGCTTTCTTT
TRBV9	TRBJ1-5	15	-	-	CASSETPGLNQPQHF	TGTGCCAGCAGCGAAACACCGGGACTGAATCAGCCCCAGCATTTT